The 2 T cell receptor beta chains listed next were all sequenced from one sample in a study of cytomegalovirus exposure and HLA in healthy donors. The PCR ran on 60 Vbeta and 13 Jbeta primers. This table comes from immunoSEQ multiplex PCR, and its TCRdb copy is limited to in-frame clones, with some not included. The sample data list 200,000 to 250,000 clones. The specimen sequenced was PBMCs. The receptors come from a woman aged 30 to 39 in good health and CMV-seropositive.

For this clone: Other DNA sequences of this sample code for an identical CDR3. The rearrangement uses TRBV5-1 and TRBJ2-1, with TRBD2 matching 9 bases. CDR3 length: 15 residues. V was clipped by 0 bases and J by 4 bases; unmatched bases: 2. Germline V CDR1 and CDR2: SGHRS, YFSETQ. CDR3 amino acids: CASSLGLADYNEQFF. The CDR3 bases are TGCGCCAGCAGCTTGGGACTAGCGGATTACAATGAGCAGTTCTTC.

As for this clone: This specimen includes other DNA sequences encoding the same CDR3. The chain carries TRBV6-5 and TRBJ1-2; perhaps TRBD1 as D (6 bases). This CDR3 spans 14 amino acids. V was shortened by 0 bases and J by 2 bases, with 7 bases between the two germline ends. The germline CDR1 and CDR2 sequences are MNHEY and SVGAGI. CDR3 loop: CASSYSQGNYGYTF. For the CDR3, the DNA is TGTGCCAGCAGTTACTCCCAGGGGAACTATGGCTACACCTTC.